This TCR beta chain was recorded in a study of shared clonotypes between healthy human individuals. Produced via immunoSEQ multiplex PCR; TCRdb's table is partial and in-frame only. The sample lists about 590,000 clones; roughly 95% were seen once. Turning to this clone: The antigen is undetermined.

This CDR3 has 13 amino acids. V lost 3 bases and J lost 3, with 8 bases in between. Per the germline V gene, CDR1 is PRHDT and CDR2 is FYEKMQ (reference sequence). Cells designated naive CD8 were CD45RO-negative and were positively selected for CCR7, with terminally differentiated effector memory CD45RA+ cells excluded. General study findings and limits: As a rule, naive subsets had a larger estimated richness than memory subsets.

This TCR derives from a woman aged 25 to 39 in good health. The specimen was naive CD8+ T cells sorted from blood. V and J are TRBV13 and TRBJ1-2; D not resolved. The CDR3 loop reads CASSFSGDYGYTF. In nucleotides, the CDR3 is TGTGCCAGCAGCTTCTCAGGAGACTATGGCTACACCTTC.